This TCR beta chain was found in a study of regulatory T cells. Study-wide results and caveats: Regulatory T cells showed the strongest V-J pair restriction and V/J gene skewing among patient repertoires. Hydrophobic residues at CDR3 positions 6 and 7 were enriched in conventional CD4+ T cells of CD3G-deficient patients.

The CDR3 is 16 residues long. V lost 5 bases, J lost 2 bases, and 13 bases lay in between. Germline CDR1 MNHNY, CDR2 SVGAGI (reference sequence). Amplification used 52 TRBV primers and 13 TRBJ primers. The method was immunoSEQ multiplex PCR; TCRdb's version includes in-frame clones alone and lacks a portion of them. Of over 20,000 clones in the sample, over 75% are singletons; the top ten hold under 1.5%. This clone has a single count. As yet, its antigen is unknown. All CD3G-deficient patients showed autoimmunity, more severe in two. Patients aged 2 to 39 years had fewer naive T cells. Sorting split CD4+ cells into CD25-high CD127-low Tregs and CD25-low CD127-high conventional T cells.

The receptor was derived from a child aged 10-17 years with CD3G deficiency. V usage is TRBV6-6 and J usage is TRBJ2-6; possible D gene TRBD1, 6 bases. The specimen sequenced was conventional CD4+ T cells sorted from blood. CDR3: CASSTPRGPGANVLTF. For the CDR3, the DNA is TGTGCCAGCAGTACCCCCAGGGGCCCTGGGGCCAACGTCCTGACTTTC.